Each of the 11 T cell receptor beta chains below was sequenced from the same sample in a study of CD8+CD57+ T cells in acquired aplastic anemia. CD8+CD57+ cell expansion, shown by flow cytometry, had occurred in the patients selected for sequencing. TCR beta VDJ and CDR3 profiles were obtained from a genomic DNA template. Using its own MiXCR run on the reads, TCRdb lists one record per CDR3 protein. The sample yields approximately 130,000 distinct CDR3 sequences, roughly 55% seen once. Sequenced material: sorted CD4+, CD8+, or CD8+CD57+ T cells (not recorded which) from PBMCs. The receptors stem from a human donor with aplastic anemia.

The chain recombines TRBV29-1 with TRBJ2-7, with TRBD2 identical over 7 bases. The J segment lost 3 bases and the V segment lost 0 bases, leaving 11 bases of the junction unmatched. Germline V gene sequence: CDR1 SQVTM, CDR2 ANQGSEA. The CDR3 length is 16 residues. CDR3 region: CSVEDWGAGLIYEQYF. The CDR3 coding sequence is TGCAGCGTTGAAGATTGGGGAGCGGGGCTTATCTACGAGCAGTACTTC.

As to this clonotype: At one end the junction does not follow the germline gene, possibly because of a read error. The chain employs TRBV15 and TRBJ1-5, with D perhaps matching TRBD1 (6 bases). The germline CDR1 and CDR2 sequences are LNHNV and YYDKDF (reference sequence). There are 13 residues in the CDR3. Here the CDR3 DNA reads TGTGCCACCGAGGGGGAGGACAATCAGCCCCAGCGCTTT. Translating gives CATEGEDNQPQRF.

The rearrangement uses TRBV15 and TRBJ2-7, with 7 bases matching TRBD1. This CDR3 spans 15 amino acids. Trimming removed 3 bases from V and 0 bases from J; junction bases left unmatched: 5. Germline CDR1 and CDR2: LNHNV and YYDKDF (reference sequence). CDR3: CATSRLGDSSYEQYF. In nucleotides, the CDR3 is TGTGCCACCAGCAGGTTAGGGGACAGCTCCTACGAGCAGTACTTC. The full variable domain, rest sourced from reference TRBV15 and TRBJ2-7, is DAMVIQNPRYQVTQFGKPVTLSCSQTLNHNVMYWYQQKSSQAPKLLFHYYDKDFNNEADTPDNFQSRRPNTSFCFLDIRSPGLGDTAMYLCATSRLGDSSYEQYFGPGTRLTVT.

V is TRBV2 and J is TRBJ2-1, with TRBD2 matching 8 bases. CDR1 SNHLY and CDR2 FYNNEI come from the germline V gene. Trimming took 7 bases from V and 6 from J; bases not matched to a gene: 5. CDR3 length: 13 amino acids. CDR3 bases: TGTGCCAGCATAGGTAGCGGGACCAATGAGCAGTTCTTC. Translation: CASIGSGTNEQFF.

V gene TRBV9 combines with J gene TRBJ1-6; D may be TRBD1 (5 bases). CDR3 size: 15 residues. CDR1 and CDR2 (germline): SGDLS, YYNGEE. V lost 0 bases to trimming and J lost 6 bases, with 10 bases between them. The CDR3 DNA is TGTGCCAGCAGCGTAGGGGGCCAGCCTAATTCACCCCTCCACTTT. It yields the protein CASSVGGQPNSPLHF.

J is TRBJ1-5 and V is TRBV2, with 7 bases fitting TRBD1. CDR1 and CDR2 (germline): SNHLY, FYNNEI. J gave up 6 bases and V 2 bases, and 7 bases lay outside the gene matches. The CDR3 covers 15 residues. The CDR3 DNA follows: TGTGCCAGCAGTGAAAGAGGGGGCCGGATTCAGCCCCAGCATTTT. It encodes CASSERGGRIQPQHF.

V is TRBV6-2 or TRBV6-3 and J is TRBJ2-1; the match to TRBD2 covers 11 bases. V lost 2 bases, J lost 8 bases, and 14 bases stayed unmatched. The CDR3 contains 18 residues. CDR1 is MNHEY and CDR2 is SVGEGT in the germline V gene. The CDR3 protein is CASSYLLTLSGGAHEQFF. As DNA, the CDR3 is TGTGCCAGCAGTTACCTTCTTACCCTTAGCGGGGGGGCCCATGAGCAGTTCTTC.

The chain links TRBV7-9 to TRBJ2-3; D gene ambiguous. In germline, CDR1 is SEHNR, CDR2 FQNEAQ (reference sequence). The CDR3 has 13 amino acids. V was cut by 5 bases and J by 5 bases, with 11 bases left in between. CDR3 sequence: CASSASGRDTQYF. The CDR3 DNA follows: TGTGCCAGCAGCGCCTCAGGAAGAGATACGCAGTATTTT.

The genes are TRBV19 and TRBJ2-1; D is possibly TRBD1 (5 bases). The V gene lost 3 bases and the J gene lost 8 bases, with 14 bases spanning the gap. CDR3 length: 14 residues. In germline, CDR1 is LNHDA, CDR2 SQIVND (reference sequence). The CDR3 here is CASSIRQGRYEQFF. The CDR3 bases are TGTGCCAGTAGTATTAGGCAGGGAAGGTATGAGCAGTTCTTC.

Ten or more counts support this clonotype. The chain links TRBV7-8 to TRBJ2-5; TRBD2 matches 9 bases. The CDR3 length is 17 residues. CDR1 SGHVS and CDR2 FQNEAQ come from the germline V gene. After removal of 3 bases from V and 1 base from J, the junction contained 9 bases not matched to a gene. CDR3 DNA: TGTGCCAGCAGCTTCAGGGCTAGCGGGATACTCCAAGAGACCCAGTACTTC. Protein sequence: CASSFRASGILQETQYF.

J is TRBJ1-1 and V is TRBV2; a possible D gene is TRBD1 (5 bases). V was trimmed by 2 bases and J by 6 bases, leaving 7 bases between them. Germline assignment: CDR1 SNHLY and CDR2 FYNNEI. The CDR3 covers 12 residues. CDR3 loop: CASSEQGPEAFF. In DNA, the CDR3 is TGTGCCAGCAGTGAACAGGGTCCTGAAGCTTTCTTT.